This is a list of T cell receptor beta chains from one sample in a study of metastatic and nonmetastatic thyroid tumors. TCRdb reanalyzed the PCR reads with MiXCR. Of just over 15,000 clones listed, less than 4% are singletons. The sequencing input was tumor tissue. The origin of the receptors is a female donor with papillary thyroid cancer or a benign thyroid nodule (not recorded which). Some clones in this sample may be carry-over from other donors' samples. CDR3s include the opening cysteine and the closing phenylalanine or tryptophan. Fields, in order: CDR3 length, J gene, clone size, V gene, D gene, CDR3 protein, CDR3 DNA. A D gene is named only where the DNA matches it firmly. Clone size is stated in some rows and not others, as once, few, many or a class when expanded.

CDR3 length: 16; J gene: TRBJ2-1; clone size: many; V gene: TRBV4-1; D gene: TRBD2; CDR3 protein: CASSTTSGRAYNEQFF; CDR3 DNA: TGCGCCAGCAGCACAACTAGCGGGAGGGCTTACAATGAGCAGTTCTTC
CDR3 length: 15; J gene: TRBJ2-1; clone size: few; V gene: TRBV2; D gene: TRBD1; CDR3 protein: CASSDMTGVDNEQFF; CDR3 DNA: TGTGCCAGCAGTGACATGACAGGGGTTGACAATGAGCAGTTCTTC
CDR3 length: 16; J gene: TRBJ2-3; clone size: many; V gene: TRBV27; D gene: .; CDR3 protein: CASSLFGRSSTDTQYF; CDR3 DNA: TGTGCCAGCAGTTTATTCGGGAGATCCTCGACAGATACGCAGTATTTT
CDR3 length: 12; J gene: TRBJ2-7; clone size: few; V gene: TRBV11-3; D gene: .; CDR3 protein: CASSSSNDEQYF; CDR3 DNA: TGTGCCAGCAGCTCCAGTAATGACGAGCAGTACTTC
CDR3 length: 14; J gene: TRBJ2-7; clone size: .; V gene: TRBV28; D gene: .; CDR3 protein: CASSLRDKTYEQYF; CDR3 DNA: TGTGCCAGCAGTTTACGGGACAAAACCTACGAGCAGTACTTC
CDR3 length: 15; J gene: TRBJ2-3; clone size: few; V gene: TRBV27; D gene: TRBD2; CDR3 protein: CASSLAGGSTDTQYF; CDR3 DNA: TGTGCCAGCTCGTTAGCGGGAGGGAGCACAGATACGCAGTATTTT
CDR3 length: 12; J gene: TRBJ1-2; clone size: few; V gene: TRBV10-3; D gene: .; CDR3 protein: CAIRSSLDGYTF; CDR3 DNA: TGTGCCATCAGATCAAGCTTAGACGGCTACACCTTC
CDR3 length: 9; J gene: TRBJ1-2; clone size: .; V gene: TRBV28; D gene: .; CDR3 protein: CASSLGKVF; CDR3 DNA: TGTGCCAGCAGTTTAGGGAAGGTCTTC
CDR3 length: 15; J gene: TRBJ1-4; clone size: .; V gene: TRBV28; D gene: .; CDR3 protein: CASSLNRVGNEKLFF; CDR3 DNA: TGTGCCAGCAGTTTAAACCGGGTCGGGAATGAAAAACTGTTTTTT
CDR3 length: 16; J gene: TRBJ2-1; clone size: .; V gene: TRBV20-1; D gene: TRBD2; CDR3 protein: CSADRPLAGVSNEQFF; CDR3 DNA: TGCAGTGCTGACAGACCCCTAGCGGGAGTTAGCAATGAGCAGTTCTTC
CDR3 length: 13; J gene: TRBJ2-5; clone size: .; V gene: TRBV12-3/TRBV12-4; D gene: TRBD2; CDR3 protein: CASSLSGTETQYF; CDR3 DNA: TGTGCCAGCAGCCTCAGCGGGACGGAGACCCAGTACTTC
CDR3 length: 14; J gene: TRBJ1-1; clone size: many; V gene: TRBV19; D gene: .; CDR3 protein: CASSISEFGTEAFF; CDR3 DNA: TGTGCCAGTAGTATCAGTGAATTTGGGACTGAAGCTTTCTTT
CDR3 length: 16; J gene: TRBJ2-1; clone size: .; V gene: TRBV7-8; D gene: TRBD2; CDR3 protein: CASSLATLAEYNEQLF; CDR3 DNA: TGTGCCAGCAGCTTAGCGACCCTAGCGGAATACAATGAGCAGCTCTTC
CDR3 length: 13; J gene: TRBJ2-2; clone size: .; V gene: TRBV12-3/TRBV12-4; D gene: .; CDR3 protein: CASSLAVTGELFF; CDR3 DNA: TGTGCCAGCAGTCTAGCTGTTACCGGGGAGCTGTTTTTT
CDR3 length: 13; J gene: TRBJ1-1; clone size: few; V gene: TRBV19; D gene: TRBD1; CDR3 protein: CASRLQGGTEAFF; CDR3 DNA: TGTGCCAGTAGACTACAGGGGGGAACTGAAGCTTTCTTT
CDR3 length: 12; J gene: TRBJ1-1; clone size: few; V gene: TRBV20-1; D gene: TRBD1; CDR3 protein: CSAQDRVGEAFF; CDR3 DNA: TGCAGTGCACAGGACAGGGTTGGTGAAGCTTTCTTT
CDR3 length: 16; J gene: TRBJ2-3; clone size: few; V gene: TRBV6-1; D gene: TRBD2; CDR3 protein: CASTVSSGSLTDTQYF; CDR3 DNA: TGTGCCAGCACGGTTTCTAGCGGGAGTCTAACAGATACGCAGTATTTT
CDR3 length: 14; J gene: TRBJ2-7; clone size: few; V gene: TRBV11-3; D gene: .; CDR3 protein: CASSPRVRSYEQYF; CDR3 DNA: TGTGCCAGCAGCCCCAGGGTCCGCTCCTACGAGCAGTACTTC
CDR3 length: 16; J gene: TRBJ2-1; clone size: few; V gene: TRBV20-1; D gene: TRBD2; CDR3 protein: CSARGLASGADNEQFF; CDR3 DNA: TGCAGTGCTAGAGGACTAGCGTCCGGGGCCGACAATGAGCAGTTCTTC
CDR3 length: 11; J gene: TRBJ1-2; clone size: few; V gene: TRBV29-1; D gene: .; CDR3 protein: CSVDGGNGYTF; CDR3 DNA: TGCAGCGTTGATGGTGGTAATGGCTACACCTTC
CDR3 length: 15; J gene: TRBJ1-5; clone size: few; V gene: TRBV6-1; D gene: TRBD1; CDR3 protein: CASSEDGQGSQPQHF; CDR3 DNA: TGTGCCAGCAGTGAAGACGGACAGGGGAGTCAGCCCCAGCATTTT
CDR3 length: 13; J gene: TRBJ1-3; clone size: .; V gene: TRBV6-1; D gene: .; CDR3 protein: CASKRGTGNTIYF; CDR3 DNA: TGTGCCAGCAAGAGAGGGACTGGAAACACCATATATTTT
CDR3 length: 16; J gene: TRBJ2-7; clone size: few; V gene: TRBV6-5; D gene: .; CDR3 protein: CASSSYGGSVRGEQYF; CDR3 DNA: TGTGCCAGCAGTTCGTACGGCGGGTCGGTAAGAGGCGAGCAGTACTTC
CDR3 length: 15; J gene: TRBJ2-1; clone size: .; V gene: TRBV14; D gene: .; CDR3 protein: CASSRGTSSYNEQFF; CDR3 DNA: TGTGCCAGCAGTCGTGGAACGAGCTCCTACAATGAGCAGTTCTTC
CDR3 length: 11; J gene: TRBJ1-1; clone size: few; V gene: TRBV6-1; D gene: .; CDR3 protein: CASLGGTEAFF; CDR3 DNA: TGTGCCAGCTTAGGGGGGACTGAAGCTTTCTTT
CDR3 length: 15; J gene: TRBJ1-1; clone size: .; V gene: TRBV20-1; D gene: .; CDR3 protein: CSAQSADRLNTEAFF; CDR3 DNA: TGCAGTGCACAGTCCGCGGACAGATTGAACACTGAAGCTTTCTTT
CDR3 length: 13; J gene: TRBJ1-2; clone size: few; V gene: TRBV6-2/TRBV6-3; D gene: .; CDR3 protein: CASNPDSSTGYTF; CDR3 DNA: TGTGCCAGCAATCCCGACAGTAGCACTGGCTACACCTTC
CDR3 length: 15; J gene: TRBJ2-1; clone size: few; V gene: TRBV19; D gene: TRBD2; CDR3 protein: CASRSLAGTYNEQFF; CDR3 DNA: TGTGCAAGTAGATCCCTAGCGGGAACCTACAATGAGCAGTTCTTC
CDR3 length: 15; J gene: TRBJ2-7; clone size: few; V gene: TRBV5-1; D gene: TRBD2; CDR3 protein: CASSIRLAGESEQYF; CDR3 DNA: TGCGCCAGCAGCATACGACTAGCGGGGGAAAGCGAGCAGTACTTC
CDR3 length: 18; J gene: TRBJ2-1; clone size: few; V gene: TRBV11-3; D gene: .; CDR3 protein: CASSLNLGLLSSYNEQFF; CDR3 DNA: TGTGCCAGCAGCTTGAATCTGGGACTCCTGAGCTCCTACAATGAGCAGTTCTTC
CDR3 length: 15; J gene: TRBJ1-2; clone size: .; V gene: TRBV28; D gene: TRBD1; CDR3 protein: CASTLGGQGWVGYTF; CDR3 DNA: TGTGCCAGCACCTTAGGGGGACAGGGCTGGGTAGGCTACACCTTC
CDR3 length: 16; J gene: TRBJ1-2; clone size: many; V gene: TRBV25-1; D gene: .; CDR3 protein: CASSEWGGGARGGYTF; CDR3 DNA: TGTGCCAGCAGTGAATGGGGTGGCGGGGCTCGGGGAGGCTACACCTTC
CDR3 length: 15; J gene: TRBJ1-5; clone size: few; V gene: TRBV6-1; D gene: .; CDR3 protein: CASSDQGRGNQPQHF; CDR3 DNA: TGTGCCAGCAGTGATCAGGGCAGGGGCAATCAGCCCCAGCATTTT
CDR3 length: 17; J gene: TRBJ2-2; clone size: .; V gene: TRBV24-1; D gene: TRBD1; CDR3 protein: CATRDGTGGRNTGELFF; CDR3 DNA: TGTGCCACCAGGGACGGGACAGGAGGAAGGAACACCGGGGAGCTGTTTTTT
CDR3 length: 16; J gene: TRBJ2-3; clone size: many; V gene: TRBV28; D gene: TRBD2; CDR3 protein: CASSTIAGGTADTQYF; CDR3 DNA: TGTGCCAGCAGTACAATAGCGGGAGGGACGGCAGATACGCAGTATTTT
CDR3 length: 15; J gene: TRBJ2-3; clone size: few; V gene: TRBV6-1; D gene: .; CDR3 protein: CASSEEAGGTDTQYF; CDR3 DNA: TGTGCCAGCAGTGAAGAGGCAGGGGGCACAGATACGCAGTATTTT
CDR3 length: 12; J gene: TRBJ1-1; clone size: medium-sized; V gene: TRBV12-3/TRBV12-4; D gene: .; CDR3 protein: CASSWRSIEAFF; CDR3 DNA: TGTGCCAGCAGTTGGAGGAGCATTGAAGCTTTCTTT
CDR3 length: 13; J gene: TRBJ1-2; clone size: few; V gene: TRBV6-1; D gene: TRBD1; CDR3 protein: CASRPTGDYGYTF; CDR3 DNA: TGTGCCAGCAGACCGACAGGGGACTATGGCTACACCTTC
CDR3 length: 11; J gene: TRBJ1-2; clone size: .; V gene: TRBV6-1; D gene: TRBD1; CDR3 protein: CASRQGAGYTF; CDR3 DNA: TGTGCCAGCAGACAGGGGGCAGGCTACACCTTC
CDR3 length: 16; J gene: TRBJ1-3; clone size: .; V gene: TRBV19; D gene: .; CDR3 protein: CASSEEPGYSGNTIYF; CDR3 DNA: TGTGCCAGTAGCGAAGAACCGGGATATTCTGGAAACACCATATATTTT
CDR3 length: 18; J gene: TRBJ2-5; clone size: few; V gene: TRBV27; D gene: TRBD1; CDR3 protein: CASSPLSLAGGEQETQYF; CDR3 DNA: TGTGCCAGCAGCCCCCTATCACTAGCAGGGGGCGAACAAGAGACCCAGTACTTC
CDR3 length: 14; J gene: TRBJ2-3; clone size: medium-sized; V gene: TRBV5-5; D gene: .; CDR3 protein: CASSLGLDTDTQYF; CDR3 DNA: TGTGCCAGCAGCTTGGGACTAGACACAGATACGCAGTATTTT
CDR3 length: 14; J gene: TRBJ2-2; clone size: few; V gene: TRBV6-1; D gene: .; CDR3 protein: CASSNLLGAGELFF; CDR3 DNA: TGTGCCAGCAGTAACCTTCTCGGCGCCGGGGAGCTGTTTTTT
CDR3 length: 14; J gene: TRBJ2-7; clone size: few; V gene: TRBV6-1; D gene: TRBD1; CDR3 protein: CASRIGTGGHEQYF; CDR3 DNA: TGTGCCAGCAGGATCGGGACAGGGGGCCACGAGCAGTACTTC
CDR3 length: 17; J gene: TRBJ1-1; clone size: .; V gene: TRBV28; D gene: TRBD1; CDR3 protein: CASSPPGQGRGNTEVFF; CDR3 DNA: TGTGCCAGCAGTCCGCCGGGACAGGGGAGGGGGAACACTGAAGTTTTCTTT
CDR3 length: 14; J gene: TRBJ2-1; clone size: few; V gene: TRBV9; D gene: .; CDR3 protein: CASSGVESYNEQFF; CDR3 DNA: TGTGCCAGCAGCGGTGTGGAATCCTACAATGAGCAGTTCTTC
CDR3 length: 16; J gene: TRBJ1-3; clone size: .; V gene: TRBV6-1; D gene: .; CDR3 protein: CASNPRGHGLRDTIYF; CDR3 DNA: TGTGCCAGCAATCCTAGGGGTCACGGCTTGAGGGACACCATATATTTT
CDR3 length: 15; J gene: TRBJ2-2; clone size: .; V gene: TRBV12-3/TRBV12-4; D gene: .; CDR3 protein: CASTLAGPFDGELFF; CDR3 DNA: TGTGCCAGCACTTTGGCGGGGCCGTTCGACGGAGAGCTGTTTTTT
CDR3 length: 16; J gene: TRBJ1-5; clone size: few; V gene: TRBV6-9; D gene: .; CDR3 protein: CASSFRRVYSNQPQHF; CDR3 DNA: TGTGCCAGCAGTTTCAGGAGGGTTTATAGCAATCAGCCCCAGCATTTT
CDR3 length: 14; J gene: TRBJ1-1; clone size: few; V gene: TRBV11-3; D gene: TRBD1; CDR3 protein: CASSAGQENTEAFF; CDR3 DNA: TGTGCCAGCAGCGCGGGACAGGAGAACACTGAAGCTTTCTTT
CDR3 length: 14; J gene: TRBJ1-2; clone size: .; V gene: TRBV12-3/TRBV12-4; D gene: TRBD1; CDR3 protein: CASSLDRGNRGYTF; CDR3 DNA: TGTGCCAGCAGTTTAGACAGGGGGAATAGAGGCTACACCTTC
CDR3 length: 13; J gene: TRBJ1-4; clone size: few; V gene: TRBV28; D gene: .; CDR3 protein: CASTGVTNEKLFF; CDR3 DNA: TGTGCCAGCACGGGGGTCACTAATGAAAAACTGTTTTTT
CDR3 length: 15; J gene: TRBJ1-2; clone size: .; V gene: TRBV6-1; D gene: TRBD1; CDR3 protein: CASSVRQGSDTGYTF; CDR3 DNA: TGTGCCAGCAGTGTTCGACAGGGGTCTGACACAGGCTACACCTTC
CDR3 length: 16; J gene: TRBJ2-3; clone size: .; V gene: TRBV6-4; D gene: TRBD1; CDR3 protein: CASSVTGTGGTDTQYF; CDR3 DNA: TGTGCCAGCAGTGTTACCGGGACAGGGGGCACAGATACGCAGTATTTT
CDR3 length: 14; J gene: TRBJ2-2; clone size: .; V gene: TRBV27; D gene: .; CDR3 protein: CASSLMGSSGELFF; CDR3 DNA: TGTGCCAGCAGTCTAATGGGGTCCTCTGGGGAGCTGTTTTTT
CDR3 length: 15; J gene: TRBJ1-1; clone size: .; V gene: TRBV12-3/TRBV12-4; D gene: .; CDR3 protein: CASRSPDSLNTEAFF; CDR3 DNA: TGTGCCAGCAGGTCGCCCGACAGCCTGAACACTGAAGCTTTCTTT
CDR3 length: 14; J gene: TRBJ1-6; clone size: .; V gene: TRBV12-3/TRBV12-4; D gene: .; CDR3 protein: CASTLGAGNSPLHF; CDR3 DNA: TGTGCCAGCACCCTGGGGGCCGGGAATTCACCCCTCCACTTT
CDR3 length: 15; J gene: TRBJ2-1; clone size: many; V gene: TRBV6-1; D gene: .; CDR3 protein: CASSVLAEAYNEQFF; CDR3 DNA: TGTGCCAGCAGTGTTCTGGCGGAGGCCTACAATGAGCAGTTCTTC
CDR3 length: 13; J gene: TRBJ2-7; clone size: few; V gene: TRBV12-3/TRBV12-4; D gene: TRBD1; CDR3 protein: CASRPGQLYEQYF; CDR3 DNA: TGTGCCAGCAGACCGGGACAGCTCTACGAGCAGTACTTC